A selection of T cell receptor beta chains follows, all from one sample in a study of cytomegalovirus exposure and HLA in healthy donors. Clones were read by immunoSEQ multiplex PCR, and TCRdb kept only the in-frame ones, dropping some. The table includes about 170,000 clones, around three quarters detected once. The sample was PBMCs. The origin of the receptors is a woman aged 45-65 years in good health and CMV-seronegative. Each CDR3 is given with its conserved first and last residue. A D gene is named only where the DNA matches it firmly. Part of the rows lack a size; the others show once, few, many or a class for expanded clones.

. | TRBJ1-2 | . | TRBV2 | CASSEEGLDGYTF | TGTGCCAGCAGTGAAGAGGGGTTAGACGGCTACACCTTC
. | TRBJ1-5 | . | TRBV6-1 | CASSEHYRVSQPQHF | TGTGCCAGCAGTGAACACTACAGGGTGTCTCAGCCCCAGCATTTT
few | TRBJ2-7 | TRBD1 | TRBV15 | CATSRDVPGQGFSSSYEQYF | TGTGCCACCAGCAGAGATGTACCGGGACAGGGGTTTTCGAGCTCCTACGAGCAGTACTTC
. | TRBJ2-7 | TRBD2 | TRBV7-2 | CASSLGGGLAGSSYEQYF | TGTGCCAGCAGCCTAGGGGGGGGGTTAGCGGGGAGCTCCTACGAGCAGTACTTC
once | TRBJ2-6 | . | TRBV11-2 | CASSFGPGSANVLTF | TGTGCCAGCAGCTTTGGCCCAGGGTCTGCCAACGTCCTGACTTTC
. | TRBJ2-1 | TRBD1 | TRBV27 | CASSRGQGANEQFF | TGTGCCAGCAGTAGGGGACAGGGGGCCAATGAGCAGTTCTTC
few | TRBJ2-3 | TRBD2 | TRBV28 | CASSLSGGGDTQYF | TGTGCCAGCAGCTTAAGCGGGGGAGGTGATACGCAGTATTTT
. | TRBJ1-2 | . | TRBV5-1 | CATNYNEVNYGYTF | TGCGCCACCAACTACAACGAAGTGAACTATGGCTACACCTTC
. | TRBJ2-7 | TRBD1 | TRBV11-3 | CASSLRTGTGRSEQYF | TGTGCCAGCAGCTTACGTACCGGGACAGGGAGGTCCGAGCAGTACTTC
. | TRBJ2-3 | TRBD1 | TRBV5-1 | CASSSATDRSDTQYF | TGCGCCAGCAGCTCAGCCACGGACAGGTCAGATACGCAGTATTTT
. | TRBJ2-1 | TRBD2 | TRBV29-1 | CSAWSSGSNEQFF | TGCAGCGCCTGGTCTAGCGGGAGTAATGAGCAGTTCTTC
. | TRBJ1-2 | TRBD1 | TRBV9 | CASRGVDFDRVDYGYTF | TGTGCCAGCAGGGGGGTTGACTTTGACAGGGTCGACTATGGCTACACCTTC
. | TRBJ1-5 | TRBD1 | TRBV28 | CASSTRTGGQPQHF | TGTGCCAGCAGTACGCGGACAGGGGGTCAGCCCCAGCATTTT
few | TRBJ1-6 | . | TRBV6-6 | CASRINRERNSPLHF | TGTGCCAGCAGGATAAACAGGGAACGTAATTCACCCCTCCACTTT
. | TRBJ2-7 | TRBD2 | TRBV4-3 | CASRAGLAGVYEQYF | TGCGCCAGCAGAGCGGGACTAGCGGGGGTTTACGAGCAGTACTTC
few | TRBJ1-1 | . | TRBV25-1 | CASSPMGGNTEAFF | TGTGCCAGCAGTCCGATGGGGGGAAATACTGAAGCTTTCTTT
. | TRBJ2-7 | TRBD1 | TRBV14 | CASSPNRGSYEQYF | TGTGCCAGCAGCCCTAACAGGGGGTCCTACGAGCAGTACTTC
. | TRBJ2-7 | TRBD1 | TRBV6-5 | CASSYSGQGAGEQYF | TGTGCCAGCAGTTACTCTGGACAGGGGGCGGGTGAGCAGTACTTC
. | TRBJ1-2 | TRBD1 | TRBV6-6 | CASSPSGQVVFYGYTF | TGTGCCAGCAGTCCTTCGGGACAGGTCGTTTTCTATGGCTACACCTTC
. | TRBJ1-2 | . | TRBV5-4 | CASSPEGTYGYTF | TGTGCCAGCAGCCCGGAGGGTACCTATGGCTACACCTTC
. | TRBJ1-6 | . | TRBV6-1 | CASSERPGYNSPLHF | TGTGCCAGCAGTGAACGGCCGGGCTATAATTCACCCCTCCACTTT
. | TRBJ1-1 | . | TRBV28 | CASSFGGANTEAFF | TGTGCCAGCAGTTTTGGGGGGGCGAACACTGAAGCTTTCTTT
. | TRBJ1-2 | TRBD1 | TRBV4-1 | CASSHVGTGDMDGYTF | TGCGCCAGCAGCCACGTGGGGACAGGGGATATGGATGGCTACACCTTC
once | TRBJ2-5 | TRBD2 | TRBV5-1 | CASSLAVLAGRGAQETQYF | TGCGCCAGCAGCTTGGCCGTGCTAGCGGGGAGGGGGGCCCAAGAGACCCAGTACTTC
. | TRBJ2-7 | TRBD1 | TRBV7-9 | CSSSGGTGVYEQYF | TGTTCCAGCAGCGGCGGGACAGGAGTATACGAGCAGTACTTC
. | TRBJ2-4 | . | TRBV5-1 | CASSLNSESKNIQYF | TGCGCCAGCAGCTTGAATTCGGAGAGTAAAAACATTCAGTACTTC
. | TRBJ1-6 | TRBD1 | TRBV4-3 | CASSQARTGLDSPLHF | TGCGCCAGCAGCCAAGCTAGGACAGGGCTGGATTCACCCCTCCACTTT
. | TRBJ2-6 | . | TRBV10-1 | CASSDRPGPSGANVLTF | TGCGCCAGCAGTGATCGGCCAGGGCCCTCTGGGGCCAACGTCCTGACTTTC
. | TRBJ1-3 | . | TRBV18 | CASSPGADGNTIYF | TGTGCCAGCTCACCGGGGGCAGATGGAAACACCATATATTTT
. | TRBJ2-7 | . | TRBV4-3 | CASRNGLLSSYEQYF | TGCGCCAGCAGAAACGGACTTTTGAGCTCCTACGAGCAGTACTTC
few | TRBJ2-7 | TRBD2 | TRBV19 | CASSISPSGGYEQYF | TGTGCCAGTAGTATCTCGCCTAGCGGAGGCTACGAGCAGTACTTC
. | TRBJ2-1 | . | TRBV4-1 | CASSQGGDNEQFF | TGCGCCAGCAGCCAAGGGGGAGACAATGAGCAGTTCTTC
. | TRBJ2-3 | . | TRBV29-1 | CSVRGRSTDTQYF | TGCAGCGTTCGAGGCAGAAGCACAGATACGCAGTATTTT
. | TRBJ1-6 | TRBD1 | TRBV7-2 | CASRGQAVNSPLHF | TGTGCCAGCAGAGGACAGGCTGTTAATTCACCCCTCCACTTT
. | TRBJ2-7 | . | TRBV6-5 | CASRDSYEQYF | TGTGCCAGCCGGGACTCCTACGAGCAGTACTTC
. | TRBJ2-1 | . | TRBV5-4 | CASSSNRENEQFF | TGTGCCAGCAGCTCGAACAGGGAAAATGAGCAGTTCTTC
few | TRBJ2-3 | TRBD2 | TRBV27 | CASSLAHPTSGGWDTQYF | TGTGCCAGCAGTTTAGCCCACCCCACTAGCGGAGGGTGGGATACGCAGTATTTT
few | TRBJ2-1 | TRBD2 | TRBV7-2 | CASSLGLAGGGTYNEQFF | TGTGCCAGCAGCCTGGGACTAGCGGGAGGAGGGACCTACAATGAGCAGTTCTTC
. | TRBJ2-7 | TRBD1 | TRBV6-1 | CASSETRTGGTYEQYF | TGTGCCAGCAGTGAAACAAGGACAGGGGGGACCTACGAGCAGTACTTC
. | TRBJ2-5 | . | TRBV12-5 | CASGLVLGAEGVPETQYF | TGTGCTAGTGGTTTGGTACTAGGAGCGGAAGGAGTCCCAGAGACCCAGTACTTC
once | TRBJ2-5 | . | TRBV6-4 | CASSARGGAQETQYF | TGTGCCAGCAGTGCCCGAGGGGGGGCGCAAGAGACCCAGTACTTC
few | TRBJ2-1 | TRBD2 | TRBV7-7 | CASSLGLAGGNEQFF | TGTGCCAGCAGCTTAGGACTAGCGGGGGGTAATGAGCAGTTCTTC
. | TRBJ1-4 | . | TRBV11-2 | CASSPGGPLNEKLFF | TGTGCCAGCAGCCCCGGTGGGCCCCTTAATGAAAAACTGTTTTTT
. | TRBJ1-1 | TRBD1 | TRBV28 | CASRDRPNTEAFF | TGTGCCAGCCGGGACAGACCCAACACTGAAGCTTTCTTT
. | TRBJ2-2 | TRBD1 | TRBV28 | CASNFRDRGTGELFF | TGTGCCAGTAATTTCCGGGACAGGGGAACCGGGGAGCTGTTTTTT
. | TRBJ1-5 | . | TRBV6-5 | CASRSDSYSNQPQHF | TGTGCCAGCAGATCCGACAGCTATAGCAATCAGCCCCAGCATTTT
. | TRBJ1-5 | TRBD1 | TRBV6-5 | CASSPDRGQGPQHF | TGTGCCAGCAGCCCAGACAGGGGGCAAGGGCCCCAGCATTTT
. | TRBJ2-2 | TRBD2 | TRBV13 | CASSLSGRLSSNTGELFF | TGTGCCAGCAGCTTAAGCGGGAGGCTGTCCTCGAACACCGGGGAGCTGTTTTTT
. | TRBJ2-5 | TRBD2 | TRBV18 | CASSPTSGSLSETQYF | TGTGCCAGCTCACCGACTAGCGGGTCCCTTTCGGAGACCCAGTACTTC
. | TRBJ2-1 | . | TRBV7-2 | CASSSTSGQNEQFF | TGTGCCAGCAGCTCTACATCTGGACAGAATGAGCAGTTCTTC
. | TRBJ2-5 | TRBD1 | TRBV11-2 | CASSSQGAVRLETQYF | TGTGCCAGCAGCTCGCAGGGGGCCGTACGTTTGGAGACCCAGTACTTC